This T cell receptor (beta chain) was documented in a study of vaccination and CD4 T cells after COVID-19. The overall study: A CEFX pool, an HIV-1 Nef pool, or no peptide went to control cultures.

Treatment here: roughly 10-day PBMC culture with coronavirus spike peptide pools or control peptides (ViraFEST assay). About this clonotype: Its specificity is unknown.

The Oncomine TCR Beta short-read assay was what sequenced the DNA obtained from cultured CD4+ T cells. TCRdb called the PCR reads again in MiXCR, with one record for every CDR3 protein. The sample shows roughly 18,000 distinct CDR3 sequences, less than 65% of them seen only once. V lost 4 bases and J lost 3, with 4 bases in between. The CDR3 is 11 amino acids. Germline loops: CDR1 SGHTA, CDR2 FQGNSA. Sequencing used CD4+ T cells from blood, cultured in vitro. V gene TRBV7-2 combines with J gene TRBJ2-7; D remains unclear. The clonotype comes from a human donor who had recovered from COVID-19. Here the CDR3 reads CASSSYYEQYF. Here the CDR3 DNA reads TGTGCCAGCAGCTCTTACTACGAGCAGTACTTC. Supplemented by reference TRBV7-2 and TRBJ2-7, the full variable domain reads GAGVSQSPSNKVTEKGKDVELRCDPISGHTALYWYRQSLGQGLEFLIYFQGNSAPDKSGLPSDRFSAERTGGSVSTLTIQRTQQEDSAVYLCASSSYYEQYFGPGTRLTVT.